The rows below give T cell receptor beta chains drawn from one sample of a study of blood T cell repertoires in COVID-19. Profiled with immunoSEQ multiplex PCR; TCRdb holds only in-frame clones, not every one. The sample consists of more than 80,000 clones, 70% to 75% of them appearing once. Sequencing used peripheral blood. The receptor source for this set is a human donor with acute or convalescent COVID-19. The donor label of this sample is uncertain. Both conserved end residues are part of each CDR3. D genes are given only for firm matches. Clone size is given for some rows only: seen once, a few or many times, or a class if the clone is expanded.

>NA|TRBV6-5|NA|TRBJ2-4
TGTGCCAGCAGTTACTTCTGGGGGGGGCAAAACATTCAGTACTTC
CASSYFWGGQNIQYF
>few|TRBV7-2|TRBD1|TRBJ1-2
TGTGCCAGCAGCTTAGACGCTGGCAGGGGGCGCGGCTACACCTTC
CASSLDAGRGRGYTF
>few|TRBV7-9|NA|TRBJ2-7
TGTGCCAGCAGCTTCCCGTTCTACGAGCAGTACTTC
CASSFPFYEQYF
>once|TRBV6-2/TRBV6-3|NA|TRBJ2-3
TGTGCCAGCAGTATTACGGGGATTAGCACAGATACGCAGTATTTT
CASSITGISTDTQYF
>NA|TRBV7-2|NA|TRBJ1-1
TGTGCCAGCAGCTTTATCCGGGAGAGGACTGAAGCTTTCTTT
CASSFIRERTEAFF
>NA|TRBV5-1|NA|TRBJ1-1
TGCGCCAGCAGCTTCTGGGCGAAGGGGCAGAACACTGAAGCTTTCTTT
CASSFWAKGQNTEAFF
>NA|TRBV6-5|NA|TRBJ2-2
TGTGCCAGCAGTTACGGCAGAGGGAGCGGGGAGCTGTTTTTT
CASSYGRGSGELFF
>few|TRBV2|TRBD2|TRBJ2-3
TGTGCCAGTAATAGCGGGGGCACAGATACGCAGTATTTT
CASNSGGTDTQYF
>NA|TRBV10-3|NA|TRBJ1-5
TGTGCCATCAGTGGGACAGATAATCAGCCCCAGCATTTT
CAISGTDNQPQHF
>NA|TRBV3-1/TRBV3-2|TRBD2|TRBJ2-2
TGTGCCAGCAGCCAAGATAGACTAGCGGGGACAACCGGGGAGCTGTTTTTT
CASSQDRLAGTTGELFF
>few|TRBV29-1|NA|TRBJ2-6
TGCAGCGTGAGCTCTGGGGCCAACGTCCTGACTTTC
CSVSSGANVLTF
>NA|TRBV30|NA|TRBJ2-3
TGTGCCTGGAGTGTTGCGGCTAGCACAGATACGCAGTATTTT
CAWSVAASTDTQYF
>NA|TRBV9|TRBD1|TRBJ1-6
TGTGCCAGCAGCGCCTTGACAGGGATGGTCTCACCCCTCCACTTT
CASSALTGMVSPLHF
>NA|TRBV7-8|TRBD1|TRBJ1-2
TGTGCCAGCAGCTTAGCCCAGACAGGGGAGAACTATGGCTACACCTTC
CASSLAQTGENYGYTF
>NA|TRBV7-9|TRBD1|TRBJ2-1
TGTGCCAGCAGCTCACCCGGGACAGGGGATCCTCATGAGCAGTTCTTC
CASSSPGTGDPHEQFF
>NA|TRBV7-9|NA|TRBJ1-6
TGTGCCAGCAGCTCCCCGTTCTCACCCCTCCACTTT
CASSSPFSPLHF
>NA|TRBV4-1|NA|TRBJ1-2
TGCGCCAGCAGCCGCGAAGAAACAGGCGGTTATGGCTACACCTTC
CASSREETGGYGYTF
>few|TRBV7-2|TRBD1|TRBJ1-2
TGTGCCAGCAACCCCGACAGGGGGCGGGGTGGCTACACCTTC
CASNPDRGRGGYTF
>NA|TRBV3-1/TRBV3-2|NA|TRBJ2-2
TGTGCCAGCAGCCAAGGACTAAACACCGGGGAGCTGTTTTTT
CASSQGLNTGELFF
>NA|TRBV6-5|TRBD1|TRBJ1-2
TGTGCCAGCAGATTCAGCCGACAGGGGGCGCGAGGCTACACCTTC
CASRFSRQGARGYTF
>NA|TRBV3-1/TRBV3-2|NA|TRBJ1-5
TGTGCCAGCAGCCAAGACCCAGGGCTTCAGCCCCAGCATTTT
CASSQDPGLQPQHF
>NA|TRBV29-1|NA|TRBJ2-5
TGCAGCGTTGACCTGTACCAAGAGACCCAGTACTTC
CSVDLYQETQYF